This T cell receptor (beta chain) was sequenced for a study of long-term antiretroviral therapy in people with HIV. Study-wide context: The immediate-ART recommendation dates to 2015, and the earliest samples predate it by about a decade. Whole-study findings and limits: It was observed that HIV repertoires exhibited narrower CDR3 length ranges than controls. Pre-ART clonal expansion yielded clones that dominated the repertoire at all time points.

The immunoSEQ assay was v3.0, run at survey level. Sequencing was performed with immunoSEQ multiplex PCR; in TCRdb, only in-frame clones are kept and a portion is missing. The sample shows roughly 18,000 clones, 91% of them seen only once. This clone has a single count. Its antigen is undetermined. Trimming shortened V by 1 base and J by 3 bases, and 13 bases separated the two germline ends. Germline values: CDR1 SGHAT, CDR2 FQNNGV. The CDR3 sequence is 15 residues long. This clonotype was sampled from a man aged 50 to 59 with HIV. Source: unsorted PBMCs, taken 3 years after starting antiretroviral therapy. This chain links TRBV11-2 with TRBJ2-7; D may be TRBD1 (6 bases). CDR3 region: CASSLAGQQNYEQYF. In DNA form, the CDR3 reads TGTGCCAGCAGCTTAGCTGGACAGCAGAACTACGAGCAGTACTTC. Combining the CDR3 with reference TRBV11-2 and TRBJ2-7 gives the whole variable domain EAGVAQSPRYKIIEKRQSVAFWCNPISGHATLYWYQQILGQGPKLLIQFQNNGVVDDSQLPKDRFSAERLKGVDSTLKIQPAKLEDSAVYLCASSLAGQQNYEQYFGPGTRLTVT.